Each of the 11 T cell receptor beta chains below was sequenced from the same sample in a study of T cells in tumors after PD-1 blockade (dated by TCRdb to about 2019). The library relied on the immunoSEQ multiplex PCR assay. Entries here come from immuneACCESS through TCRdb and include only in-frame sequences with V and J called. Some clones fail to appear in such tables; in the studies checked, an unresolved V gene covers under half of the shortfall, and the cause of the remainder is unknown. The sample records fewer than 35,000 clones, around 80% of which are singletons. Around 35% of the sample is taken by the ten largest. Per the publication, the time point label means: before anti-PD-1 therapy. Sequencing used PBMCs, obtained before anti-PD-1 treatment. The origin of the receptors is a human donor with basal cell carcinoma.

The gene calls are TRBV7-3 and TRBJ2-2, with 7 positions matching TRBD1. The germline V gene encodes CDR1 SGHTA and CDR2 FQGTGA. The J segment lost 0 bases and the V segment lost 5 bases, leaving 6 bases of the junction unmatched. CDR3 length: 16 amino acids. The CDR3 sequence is CASSPPGQSNTGELFF. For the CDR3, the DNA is TGTGCCAGCAGCCCACCGGGACAGTCGAACACCGGGGAGCTGTTTTTT.

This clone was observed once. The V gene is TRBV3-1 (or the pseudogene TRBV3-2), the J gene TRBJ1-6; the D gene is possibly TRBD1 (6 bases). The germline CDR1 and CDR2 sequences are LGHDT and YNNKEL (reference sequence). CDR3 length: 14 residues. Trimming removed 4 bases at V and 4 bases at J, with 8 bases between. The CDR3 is CASSLGQYNSPLHF. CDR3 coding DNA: TGTGCCAGCAGCCTCGGACAGTATAATTCACCCCTCCACTTT.

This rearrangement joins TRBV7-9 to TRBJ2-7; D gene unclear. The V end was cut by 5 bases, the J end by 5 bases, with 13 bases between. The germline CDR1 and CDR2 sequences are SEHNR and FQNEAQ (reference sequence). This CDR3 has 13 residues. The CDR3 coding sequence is TGTGCCAGCAGCCCAGGTCAAAAGCACGAGCAGTACTTC. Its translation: CASSPGQKHEQYF.

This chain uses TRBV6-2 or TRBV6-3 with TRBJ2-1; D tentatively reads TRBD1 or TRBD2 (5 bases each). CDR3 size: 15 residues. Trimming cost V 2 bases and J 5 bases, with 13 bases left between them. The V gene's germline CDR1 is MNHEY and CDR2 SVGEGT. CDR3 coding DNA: TGTGCCAGCAGTTACAATTGGGACCGGCACAATGAGCAGTTCTTC. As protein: CASSYNWDRHNEQFF.

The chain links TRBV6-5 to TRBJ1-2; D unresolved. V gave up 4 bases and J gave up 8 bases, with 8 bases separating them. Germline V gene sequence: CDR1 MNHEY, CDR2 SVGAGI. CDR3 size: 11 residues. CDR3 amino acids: CASSFLAGYTF. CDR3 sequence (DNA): TGTGCCAGCAGTTTCTTGGCAGGCTACACCTTC.

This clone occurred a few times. CDR3 residues: CAWSGGGNQPQHF. CDR3 DNA sequence: TGTGCCTGGAGTGGGGGAGGGAATCAGCCCCAGCATTTT. The chain combines TRBV30 with TRBJ1-5; the D is unclear. The CDR3 totals 13 residues. Trimming pared 1 base from V and 4 bases from J, leaving 8 bases between. The V gene's germline CDR1 is GTSNPN and CDR2 SVGIG (reference sequence).

The CDR3 DNA is TGTGCCAGCAGTTACTCGTCGGCCTCAGATACGCAGTATTTT. Its protein product is CASSYSSASDTQYF. V gene TRBV6-2 or TRBV6-3 combines with J gene TRBJ2-3; D uncertain. The CDR3 covers 14 residues. Per the germline V gene, CDR1 is MNHEY and CDR2 is SVGEGT. Deletions cut 0 bases from V and 4 bases from J, with 8 bases between.

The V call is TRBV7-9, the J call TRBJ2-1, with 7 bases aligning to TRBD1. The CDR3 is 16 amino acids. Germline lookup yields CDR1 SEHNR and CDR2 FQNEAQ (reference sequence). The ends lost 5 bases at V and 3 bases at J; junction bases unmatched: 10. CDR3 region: CASSTTGALNYNEQFF. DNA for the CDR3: TGTGCCAGCAGCACAACAGGGGCGCTAAACTACAATGAGCAGTTCTTC.

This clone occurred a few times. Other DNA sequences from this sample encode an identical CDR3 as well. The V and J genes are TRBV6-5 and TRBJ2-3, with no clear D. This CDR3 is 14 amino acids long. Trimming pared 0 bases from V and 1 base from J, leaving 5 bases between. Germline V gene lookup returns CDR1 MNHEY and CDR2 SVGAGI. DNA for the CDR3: TGTGCCAGCAGTTACTCGAAGGGCACAGATACGCAGTATTTT. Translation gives CASSYSKGTDTQYF.

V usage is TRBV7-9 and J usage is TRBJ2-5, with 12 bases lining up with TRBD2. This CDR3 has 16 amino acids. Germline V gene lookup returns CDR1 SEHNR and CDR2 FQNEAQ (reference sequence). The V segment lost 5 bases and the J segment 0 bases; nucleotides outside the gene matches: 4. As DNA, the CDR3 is TGTGCCAGCAGCGCCCGGACTAGCGGGAACCAAGAGACCCAGTACTTC. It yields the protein CASSARTSGNQETQYF.

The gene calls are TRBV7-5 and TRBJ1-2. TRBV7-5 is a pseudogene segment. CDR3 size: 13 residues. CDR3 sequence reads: CARSQQGRGGYTF. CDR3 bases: TGTGCCAGAAGTCAACAGGGGAGGGGTGGCTACACCTTC.